This T cell receptor beta chain was recovered during a study of blood T cell repertoires in COVID-19. Study in general: From T cells, B-cell-depleted T cells, or PBMCs came the material, which was cDNA or gDNA.

Original data processing: Estimation of nucleated cell counts relied on the amplification of reference gene primers. Libraries were prepared by immunoSEQ multiplex PCR; TCRdb keeps only in-frame clonotypes and omits some of them. The V and J calls and clone size come from that table; D and trimming were worked out from the DNA. The sample has 200,000 or so clones, roughly 80% seen once. The TCR sequence derives from a woman aged 60-75 years with acute or convalescent COVID-19. The sample was peripheral blood.

CDR3 in DNA: TGTGCCAGCAGTTTCGGGGGGACAGGGGCGGAAAAACTGTTTTTT. It yields the protein CASSFGGTGAEKLFF. The chain is built from TRBV28 and TRBJ1-4, with 10 bases that match TRBD1. The V gene end was trimmed by 3 bases and the J gene end by 8 bases; junction bases not matched to a gene: 6. The CDR3 has 15 residues. From germline, CDR1 is MDHEN and CDR2 SYDVKM.